The next 9 T cell receptor beta chains were all read from a single sample in a study of vaccination and CD4 T cells after COVID-19. Each CDR3 protein is one row after TCRdb ran MiXCR on the PCR reads. The table lists over 15,000 distinct CDR3 sequences, 66% of them singletons. The material sequenced was CD4+ T cells from blood, taken after SARS-CoV-2 vaccination. The receptors stem from a human donor who had recovered from COVID-19.

This chain joins TRBV24-1 and TRBJ2-3; TRBD1 might be the D (7 bases). Germline loops: CDR1 KGHDR, CDR2 SFDVKD. V shed 9 bases and J shed 2 bases, with 11 bases lying between them. The CDR3 contains 13 residues. As DNA, the CDR3 is TGTGCCACCTCAGGGGGGCCCACAGATACGCAGTATTTT. Its protein is CATSGGPTDTQYF.

This chain uses TRBV18 with TRBJ1-2, with D perhaps TRBD1 (6 bases). V was cut by 1 base and J by 0 bases, with 15 bases left in between. The CDR3 spans 17 residues. CDR1 and CDR2 from the germline V gene are KGHSH and LQKENI. Here the CDR3 reads CASSPRSGVEANYGYTF. The CDR3 DNA reads as TGTGCCAGCTCACCACGGTCAGGGGTGGAGGCTAACTATGGCTACACCTTC.

This clonotype turned up a few times. The rearrangement links TRBV2 to TRBJ2-7; 7 nucleotides line up with TRBD1. Germline values: CDR1 SNHLY, CDR2 FYNNEI. The ends lost 6 bases at V and 0 bases at J; junction bases unmatched: 5. The CDR3 totals 14 residues. CDR3 region: CASSPDRASYEQYF. The CDR3 region has the DNA TGTGCCAGCAGCCCAGACAGGGCCTCCTACGAGCAGTACTTC.

The chain recombines TRBV6-1 with TRBJ2-7; tentative D call: TRBD1 (5 bases). The CDR3 spans 12 residues. V was trimmed by 6 bases and J by 6 bases, leaving 12 bases between them. Germline V gene lookup returns CDR1 MNHNS and CDR2 SASEGT. CDR3 region: CASSPRGSEQYF. The CDR3 DNA is TGTGCCAGCAGCCCTAGGGGCAGCGAGCAGTACTTC.

The chain employs TRBV19 and TRBJ1-1; TRBD1 agrees at 9 bases. The CDR3 runs 13 residues. Germline V CDR1 and CDR2: LNHDA, SQIVND (reference sequence). The junction had 6 bases not matched to a gene; V was cut back by 4 bases and J by 9 bases. The DNA of the CDR3 is TGTGCCAGTAGTAGGGACAGGGCGTCACAAGCTTTCTTT. Translated, it gives CASSRDRASQAFF.

This clonotype was detected only once. At one of its ends the junction is not consistent with the germline gene, which may arise from a read error. The genes are TRBV28 and TRBJ2-3; TRBD2 matches at 14 bases. Looked up from germline, CDR1 is MDHEN and CDR2 is SYDVKM. The CDR3 runs to 17 residues. In DNA form, the CDR3 reads TGTGCCAGCAGTTTGGGACTAGCGGGAGCTAGCACGGATACGCAGTATTTT. It codes for CASSLGLAGASTDTQYF. Variable domain in full (rest from reference TRBV28 and TRBJ2-3): DVKVTQSSRYLVKRTGEKVFLECVQDMDHENMFWYRQDPGLGLRLIYFSYDVKMKEKGDIPEGYSVSREKKERFSLILESASTNQTSMYLCASSLGLAGASTDTQYFGPGTRLTVL.

This sequence joins TRBV28 and TRBJ2-1, with no clear D. The V gene's germline CDR1 is MDHEN and CDR2 SYDVKM. With 0 bases removed from V and 10 bases from J, the gap between germline ends came to 4 bases. CDR3 length: 11 residues. CDR3: CASSLWGEQFF. The CDR3 nucleotides are TGTGCCAGCAGTTTATGGGGGGAGCAGTTCTTC.

The J gene is TRBJ2-7, the V gene TRBV21-1; TRBD1 is taken as the D call from the table, unchecked against the DNA. TRBV21-1 is given as a pseudogene. The CDR3 has 17 residues. The CDR3 reads CASSGPIPGPRSYEQYF. For the CDR3, the DNA is TGTGCCAGCAGCGGGCCTATTCCGGGACCCCGCTCCTACGAGCAGTACTTC.

The chain uses TRBV10-1 and TRBJ2-5; 9 bases match TRBD1. V was clipped by 6 bases and J by 4 bases; unmatched bases: 9. The CDR3 is 15 amino acids. Germline V CDR1 and CDR2: WNHNN, SYGVQD (reference sequence). CDR3 region: CASSTGTGRGETQYF. The CDR3 DNA reads TGCGCCAGCAGCACGGGGACAGGGCGCGGAGAGACCCAGTACTTC.